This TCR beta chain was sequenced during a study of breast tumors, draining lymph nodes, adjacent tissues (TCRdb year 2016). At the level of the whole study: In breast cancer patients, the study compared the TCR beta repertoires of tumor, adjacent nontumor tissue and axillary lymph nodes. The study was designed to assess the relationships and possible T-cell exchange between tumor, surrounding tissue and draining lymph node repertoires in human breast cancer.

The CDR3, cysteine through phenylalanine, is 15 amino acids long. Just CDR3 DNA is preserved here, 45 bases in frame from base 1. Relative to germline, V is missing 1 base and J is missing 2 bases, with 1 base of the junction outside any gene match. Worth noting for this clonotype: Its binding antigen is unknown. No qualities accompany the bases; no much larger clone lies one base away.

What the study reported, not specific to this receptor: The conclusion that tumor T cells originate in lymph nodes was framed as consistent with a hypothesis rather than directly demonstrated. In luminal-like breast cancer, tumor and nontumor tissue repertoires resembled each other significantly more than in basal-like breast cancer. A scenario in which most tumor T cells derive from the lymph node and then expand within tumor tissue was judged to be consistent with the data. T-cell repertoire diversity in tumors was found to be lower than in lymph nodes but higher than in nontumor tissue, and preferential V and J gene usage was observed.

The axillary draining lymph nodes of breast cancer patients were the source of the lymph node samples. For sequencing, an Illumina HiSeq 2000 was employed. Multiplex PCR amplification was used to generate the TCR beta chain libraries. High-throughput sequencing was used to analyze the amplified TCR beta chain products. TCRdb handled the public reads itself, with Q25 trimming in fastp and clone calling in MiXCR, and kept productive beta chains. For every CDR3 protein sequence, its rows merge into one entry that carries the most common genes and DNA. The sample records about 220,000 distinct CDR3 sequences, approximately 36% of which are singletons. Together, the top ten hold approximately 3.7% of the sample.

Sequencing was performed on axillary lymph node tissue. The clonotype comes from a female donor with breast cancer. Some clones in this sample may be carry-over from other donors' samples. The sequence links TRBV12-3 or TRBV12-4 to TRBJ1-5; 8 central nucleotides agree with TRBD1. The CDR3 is CASSLETGGNQPQHF. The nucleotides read TGTGCCAGCAGTTTAGAGACAGGGGGCAATCAGCCCCAGCATTTT.